The 25 T cell receptor beta chains presented below share a single source sample, sequenced in a study of blood T cell repertoires in COVID-19. Some clones are missing from TCRdb's copy, which holds only in-frame ones; the method was immunoSEQ multiplex PCR. The data show about 100,000 clones, about 82% seen once. Sequencing used peripheral blood. These receptors all come from a man in his fifties with active or convalescent COVID-19.

The CDR3 coding sequence is TGTGCCAGCAGCCAAGAGGGACTAGCGGGAGGGCCTTACTACGAGCAGTACTTC. Translated: CASSQEGLAGGPYYEQYF. The chain is built from TRBV3-1 (or the pseudogene TRBV3-2) and TRBJ2-7; TRBD2 aligns across 16 bases. Germline values: CDR1 LGHDT, CDR2 YNNKEL (reference sequence). This CDR3 has 18 amino acids. Unmatched junction bases numbered 5, after V lost 0 bases and J lost 3 bases.

The rearrangement uses TRBV7-9 and TRBJ2-7, with TRBD2 identical over 7 bases. The CDR3 covers 14 residues. Looked up from germline, CDR1 is SEHNR and CDR2 is FQNEAQ (reference sequence). V gave up 1 base and J gave up 3 bases; unmatched junction bases: 3. CDR3 sequence: CASSLEPSGYEQYF. The DNA of the CDR3 is TGTGCCAGCAGCTTAGAGCCTAGCGGCTACGAGCAGTACTTC.

The chain recombines TRBV2 with TRBJ1-3; a possible D gene is TRBD1 (6 bases). CDR1 is SNHLY and CDR2 is FYNNEI in the germline V gene. V was pared by 3 bases and J by 0 bases, with 9 bases between. CDR3 length: 15 residues. For the CDR3, the DNA is TGTGCCAGCAGTGAGGGACAACTCTCTGGAAACACCATATATTTT. Its translation: CASSEGQLSGNTIYF.

The chain employs TRBV11-2 and TRBJ2-7, with a weak D call TRBD2 (6 bases). The germline gives CDR1 SGHAT, CDR2 FQNNGV. Trimming took off 6 bases at V and 0 bases at J, with 18 bases between the two ends. CDR3 size: 16 residues. CDR3 DNA sequence: TGTGCCAGCAGTAGGGGCGGACGGGAGAGCTCCTACGAGCAGTACTTC. Protein: CASSRGGRESSYEQYF.

The genes are TRBV7-6 and TRBJ2-5, with 9 bases fitting TRBD1. V was pared by 1 base and J by 4 bases, with 7 bases of the junction left unmatched. Germline lookup yields CDR1 SGHVS and CDR2 FNYEAQ. This CDR3 is built from 16 residues. The CDR3 sequence is CASSLGTGVVVETQYF. Here the CDR3 DNA reads TGTGCCAGCAGCTTAGGGACAGGGGTTGTGGTAGAGACCCAGTACTTC.

In this sample, this clone turned up a few times. For the CDR3, the DNA is TGTGCCAGCTCACCGGCAGGGGGTTCCTACGAGCAGTACTTC. It specifies CASSPAGGSYEQYF. This chain uses TRBV18 with TRBJ2-7, with TRBD1 identical over 7 bases. J was trimmed by 1 base and V by 3 bases; bases with no gene match: 3. The CDR3 length is 14 residues. CDR1 is KGHSH and CDR2 is LQKENI in the germline V gene.

The J gene is TRBJ1-2, the V gene TRBV28; a possible D gene is TRBD1 (6 bases). V lost 4 bases and J 4 bases, leaving 13 bases between the germline ends. Germline V CDR1 and CDR2: MDHEN, SYDVKM. This CDR3 is built from 14 residues. Here the CDR3 reads CASSSAGEIYGYTF. CDR3 in DNA: TGTGCCAGCAGTTCGGCAGGGGAGATCTATGGCTACACCTTC.

This clone was observed a single time. The CDR3 reads CASSWKGAGYNEQFF. In DNA form, the CDR3 reads TGTGCCAGCAGCTGGAAGGGGGCCGGATACAATGAGCAGTTCTTC. This rearrangement joins TRBV11-3 to TRBJ2-1, with 7 positions matching TRBD1. The ends lost 4 bases at V and 4 bases at J; junction bases unmatched: 7. Looked up from germline, CDR1 is SGHNT and CDR2 is YENEEA. The CDR3 is 15 residues long.

The chain carries TRBV27 and TRBJ2-3, with TRBD2 as a possible D gene (7 bases). Per the germline V gene, CDR1 is MNHEY and CDR2 is SMNVEV (reference sequence). V lost 3 bases and J 4 bases, leaving 14 bases between the germline ends. This CDR3 comprises 15 residues. The CDR3 DNA is TGTGCCAGCAGTTTTAGGGGGGGAAGGGCAGATACGCAGTATTTT. Protein: CASSFRGGRADTQYF.

V usage is TRBV6-1 and J usage is TRBJ2-7; 9 bases align to TRBD1. V trimming: 3 bases; J trimming: 2 bases; junction bases outside the gene matches: 5. The germline gives CDR1 MNHNS, CDR2 SASEGT. The CDR3 is 15 residues long. CDR3 residues: CASSETRTGAYEQYF. CDR3 DNA: TGTGCCAGCAGTGAGACTCGGACAGGGGCCTACGAGCAGTACTTC.

This clone was counted once. The V and J genes are TRBV6-1 and TRBJ1-6; a possible D gene is TRBD1 (6 bases). Germline V gene data show CDR1 as MNHNS and CDR2 as SASEGT. This CDR3 has 14 amino acids. Trimming pared 0 bases from V and 9 bases from J, leaving 9 bases between. CDR3 in DNA: TGTGCCAGCAGTGAAGCCGGGACACTTTCACCCCTCCACTTT. It yields the protein CASSEAGTLSPLHF.

This rearrangement joins TRBV3-1 (or the pseudogene TRBV3-2) to TRBJ2-1; a possible D gene is TRBD2 (6 bases). This CDR3 is 13 amino acids long. V was shortened by 1 base and J by 10 bases, with 11 bases between the two germline ends. Germline lookup yields CDR1 LGHDT and CDR2 YNNKEL (reference sequence). The CDR3 nucleotides read TGTGCCAGCAGCCAAGTATGGGGGGACGAGCAGTTCTTC. Encoded protein: CASSQVWGDEQFF.

The chain uses TRBV6-5 and TRBJ2-5; D not certain. Trimming removed 5 bases at V and 0 bases at J, with 7 bases between. This CDR3 spans 13 amino acids. Per the germline V gene, CDR1 is MNHEY and CDR2 is SVGAGI. CDR3 sequence: CASSLYDQETQYF. The CDR3, as DNA: TGTGCCAGCAGTCTATACGACCAAGAGACCCAGTACTTC.

This sequence joins TRBV29-1 and TRBJ1-6; TRBD1 matches 7 bases. Germline V gene data show CDR1 as SQVTM and CDR2 as ANQGSEA. The V and J ends lost 6 bases and 8 bases, in that order; junction bases with no gene match: 4. CDR3 size: 12 residues. The CDR3 here is CSVGTADSPLHF. DNA for the CDR3: TGCAGCGTCGGGACAGCGGATTCACCCCTCCACTTT.

This rearrangement joins TRBV24-1 to TRBJ2-5, with 11 bases that match TRBD2. CDR1 KGHDR and CDR2 SFDVKD come from the germline V gene. The CDR3 runs 16 residues. V shed 4 bases and J 1 base; nucleotides not matched to a gene: 4. CDR3 region: CATSDPLAGGQETQYF. The CDR3 nucleotides are TGTGCCACCAGTGACCCGCTAGCGGGAGGCCAAGAGACCCAGTACTTC.

V gene TRBV5-1 combines with J gene TRBJ1-3, with 8 bases aligning to TRBD1. Losses at the gene ends were 7 bases for V and 4 bases for J; bases not matched to a gene: 7. This CDR3 has 14 residues. CDR1 is SGHRS, CDR2 YFSETQ, per germline. DNA of the CDR3: TGCGCCAGCCAAGGACAGGGAGACGGAAACACCATATATTTT. Amino acid sequence: CASQGQGDGNTIYF.

This chain links TRBV9 with TRBJ2-1; 9 nucleotides line up with TRBD2. Germline CDR1 reads SGDLS; CDR2 reads YYNGEE. The CDR3 covers 15 residues. V gave up 6 bases and J gave up 6 bases; unmatched junction bases: 10. CDR3 nucleotides: TGTGCCAGCACGGGCCTATCGGGACTAGCCAATGAGCAGTTCTTC. As protein: CASTGLSGLANEQFF.

The rearrangement links TRBV29-1 to TRBJ2-1, with 8 nucleotides matching TRBD2. Unmatched junction bases numbered 7, after V lost 3 bases and J lost 6 bases. Looked up from germline, CDR1 is SQVTM and CDR2 is ANQGSEA. CDR3 length: 14 residues. The CDR3 nucleotides read TGCAGCGTTGATCCTAGCGGGTCTCTCAATGAGCAGTTCTTC. It codes for CSVDPSGSLNEQFF.

This chain uses TRBV29-1 with TRBJ2-7; tentative D call: TRBD2 (6 bases). Germline CDR1 reads SQVTM; CDR2 reads ANQGSEA. Trimming took off 7 bases at V and 4 bases at J, with 11 bases between the two ends. The CDR3 contains 11 residues. CDR3 loop: CSGEDGYEQYF. For the CDR3, the DNA is TGCAGCGGGGAGGACGGGTACGAGCAGTACTTC.

Concerning this clone: The limits of the CDR3 on the DNA are not certain, so only TCRdb's listed CDR3 is given. V gene TRBV27 combines with J gene TRBJ1-6; the table's D call TRBD1 went unverified against the DNA. The CDR3 is 21 amino acids long, termini counted. Germline V lookup: CDR1 MNHEY, CDR2 SMNVEV (reference sequence). CDR3 residues: CASSFRRRDRGLYSYNSPLHF.

The V gene is TRBV5-1, the J gene TRBJ2-1; 10 bases are shared with TRBD1. The CDR3 covers 14 residues. From germline, CDR1 is SGHRS and CDR2 YFSETQ. The V and J ends lost 3 bases and 7 bases, in that order; junction bases with no gene match: 4. The CDR3 reads CASSWGTGANEQFF. CDR3 nucleotide sequence: TGCGCCAGCAGCTGGGGGACAGGGGCAAATGAGCAGTTCTTC.

The CDR3 loop reads CASSLVSGASETQYF. The CDR3 nucleotides are TGCGCCAGCAGCTTGGTGTCGGGAGCTTCGGAGACCCAGTACTTC. V usage is TRBV5-1 and J usage is TRBJ2-5, with a weak D call TRBD2 (6 bases). The CDR3 contains 15 residues. Trimming took 0 bases from V and 5 from J, leaving 14 bases between them. Germline CDR1 and CDR2: SGHRS and YFSETQ.

This clone was detected only a few times. The chain carries TRBV19 and TRBJ1-5; perhaps TRBD1 as D (5 bases). Germline CDR1 and CDR2: LNHDA and SQIVND (reference sequence). V was shortened by 2 bases and J by 6 bases, with 20 bases between the two germline ends. The CDR3 covers 17 residues. The CDR3 DNA reads TGTGCCAGTAGTATAAGGGGTCGAGGCAGGGATGGTCAGCCCCAGCATTTT. It encodes CASSIRGRGRDGQPQHF.

This clone was seen a few times. V is TRBV7-6 and J is TRBJ2-5, with TRBD2 identical over 8 bases. With V trimmed by 1 base and J by 1 base, 5 bases remained unmatched. This CDR3 is 16 amino acids long. Looked up from germline, CDR1 is SGHVS and CDR2 is FNYEAQ. For the CDR3, the DNA is TGTGCCAGCAGCTTAGTATCTAGCGGGCTCCAAGAGACCCAGTACTTC. Protein product: CASSLVSSGLQETQYF.

CDR3 loop: CASSLGLAGGRYEQYF. The CDR3 DNA sequence: TGCGCCAGCAGCTTGGGTCTAGCGGGAGGGCGGTACGAGCAGTACTTC. The chain combines TRBV5-1 with TRBJ2-7; 12 bases align to TRBD2. The CDR3 length is 16 residues. The V gene's germline CDR1 is SGHRS and CDR2 YFSETQ. Trimming removed 0 bases from V and 4 bases from J; junction bases left unmatched: 5.